A single TCR beta chain is shown here with its context. Profiling relied on immunoSEQ multiplex PCR, and the TCRdb table lists in-frame clones only, not all of them. This table has 70,000 or so clones, about 94% appearing once. CDR3 length: 15 residues. The V gene end was trimmed by 5 bases and the J gene end by 6 bases; junction bases not matched to a gene: 8. Germline lookup yields CDR1 MNHEY and CDR2 SMNVEV (reference sequence). The sample comes from a study of OX40 agonist ivuxolimab in advanced cancers. The V gene is TRBV27, the J gene TRBJ2-2; TRBD1 aligns across 8 bases. The source of this sequence is an adult with an advanced solid tumor such as melanoma, head and neck, liver or kidney cancer. The material sequenced was CD4+ or CD8+ T cells sorted from blood, taken in a trial of the OX40 agonist ivuxolimab. The chain's CDR3 is CASSPGQEVPGELFF. The CDR3 DNA reads TGTGCCAGCAGTCCGGGACAGGAGGTCCCCGGGGAGCTGTTTTTT.